The 19 T cell receptor beta chains presented below share a single source sample, sequenced in a study of vaccination and CD4 T cells after COVID-19. No antigen has been assigned to these receptors. The Oncomine TCR Beta short-read assay sequenced DNA from cultured CD4+ T cells. Via MiXCR, TCRdb re-called the PCR reads, giving one row per CDR3 protein. Of around 15,000 distinct CDR3 sequences in the sample, over 60% were seen once. Treatment meaning: roughly ten-day PBMC culture with coronavirus spike peptide pools or control peptides (ViraFEST assay). The material sequenced was CD4+ T cells from blood, cultured in vitro. These receptors were collected from a human donor who had recovered from COVID-19.

This clonotype showed up just once. This rearrangement joins TRBV20-1 to TRBJ2-4; TRBD2 matches 7 bases. The V and J ends lost 5 bases and 2 bases, in that order; junction bases with no gene match: 9. The CDR3 loop spans 15 amino acids. The germline V gene has CDR1 DFQATT and CDR2 SNEGSKA (reference sequence). The CDR3 protein is CSAGRGGGTKNIQYF. CDR3 coding DNA: TGCAGTGCTGGGAGGGGCGGCGGGACCAAAAACATTCAGTACTTC.

The chain carries TRBV6-5 and TRBJ1-1; D is uncertain. The CDR3 is 12 amino acids. The germline V gene has CDR1 MNHEY and CDR2 SVGAGI. V gave up 3 bases and J gave up 6 bases, with 8 bases separating them. CDR3 amino acids: CASSYGQSEAFF. CDR3 coding DNA: TGTGCCAGCAGTTATGGTCAGTCTGAAGCTTTCTTT.

The rearrangement joins TRBV7-2 to TRBJ2-2; D unresolved. V was trimmed by 7 bases and J by 0 bases, leaving 15 bases between them. Germline V gene lookup returns CDR1 SGHTA and CDR2 FQGNSA. This CDR3 spans 16 amino acids. CDR3 sequence: CASIKVGLANTGELFF. The CDR3 bases are TGTGCCAGCATCAAAGTTGGGCTAGCGAACACCGGGGAGCTGTTTTTT. Looking up the rest from reference TRBV7-2 and TRBJ2-2 gives the full variable domain: GAGVSQSPSNKVTEKGKDVELRCDPISGHTALYWYRQSLGQGLEFLIYFQGNSAPDKSGLPSDRFSAERTGGSVSTLTIQRTQQEDSAVYLCASIKVGLANTGELFFGEGSRLTVL.

This clonotype was detected a few times. The J gene is TRBJ2-3, the V gene TRBV24-1; 11 bases are shared with TRBD1. The CDR3 contains 16 residues. The V gene's germline CDR1 is KGHDR and CDR2 SFDVKD. Trimming cost V 6 bases and J 4 bases; bases outside gene matches: 8. The CDR3 protein is CATSPRDRGGADTQYF. The CDR3 DNA reads as TGTGCCACCAGTCCTAGGGACAGGGGGGGCGCAGATACGCAGTATTTT.

V gene TRBV7-8 combines with J gene TRBJ1-5, with D perhaps TRBD1 (5 bases). Germline V gives CDR1 SGHVS, CDR2 FQNEAQ. Deletions cut 2 bases from V and 4 bases from J, with 9 bases between. The CDR3 is 14 amino acids. This CDR3 is CASSLIWGNQPQHF. CDR3 bases: TGTGCCAGCAGCTTAATTTGGGGGAATCAGCCCCAGCATTTT.

The gene calls are TRBV20-1 and TRBJ1-2, with D perhaps matching TRBD1 (5 bases). Germline-derived CDR1 and CDR2 are DFQATT and SNEGSKA (reference sequence). The CDR3 runs 15 residues. V was pared by 0 bases and J by 5 bases, with 16 bases between. CDR3 nucleotide sequence: TGCAGTGCTAGAGACCCAGGGAGGGTATCATATGGCTACACCTTC. Its protein is CSARDPGRVSYGYTF.

The chain couples TRBV6-2 or TRBV6-3 to TRBJ1-5; D is undetermined. The V gene lost 2 bases and the J gene lost 3 bases, with 8 bases spanning the gap. CDR1 MNHEY and CDR2 SVGEGT come from the germline V gene. The CDR3 consists of 14 residues. The CDR3, as DNA: TGTGCCAGCAGTTACGGCGCGCCCAATCAGCCCCAGCATTTT. Protein: CASSYGAPNQPQHF.

This chain joins TRBV7-2 and TRBJ1-4; unclear D gene. Germline V gene lookup returns CDR1 SGHTA and CDR2 FQGNSA. CDR3 length: 14 amino acids. V shed 2 bases and J shed 5 bases, with 9 bases lying between them. CDR3 DNA: TGTGCCAGCAGCTTATCCCGGTCAAATGAAAAACTGTTTTTT. This codes for CASSLSRSNEKLFF.

This clonotype was counted between two and nine times. V gene TRBV20-1 combines with J gene TRBJ1-2; 11 bases map to TRBD1. In germline, CDR1 is DFQATT, CDR2 SNEGSKA (reference sequence). CDR3 length: 14 amino acids. V lost 4 bases to trimming and J lost 4 bases; unmatched junction nucleotides: 5. CDR3 residues: CSAKLGTGGYGYTF. In nucleotides, the CDR3 is TGCAGTGCTAAACTCGGGACAGGGGGCTATGGCTACACCTTC.

Here the CDR3 reads CASGRGQGASGYTF. As DNA, the CDR3 is TGTGCCAGCGGAAGGGGACAGGGGGCAAGCGGCTACACCTTC. This chain joins TRBV28 and TRBJ1-2, with 12 bases lining up with TRBD1. This CDR3 comprises 14 residues. The J segment lost 8 bases and the V segment lost 8 bases, leaving 9 bases of the junction unmatched. Germline CDR1 reads MDHEN; CDR2 reads SYDVKM.

The rearrangement links TRBV7-2 to TRBJ2-7; no firm D call. With 1 base removed from V and 2 bases from J, the gap between germline ends came to 12 bases. The CDR3 has 15 amino acids. Germline CDR1 SGHTA, CDR2 FQGNSA. CDR3 amino acids: CASSLVKANTYEQYF. DNA for the CDR3: TGTGCCAGCAGCTTAGTGAAGGCCAATACCTACGAGCAGTACTTC.

CDR3 DNA sequence: TGTGCCACCAGTGATCGAACCACAGGGGGAGAACAGCCCCAGCATTTT. Translated: CATSDRTTGGEQPQHF. V gene TRBV24-1 combines with J gene TRBJ1-5, with 8 bases that match TRBD1. Germline CDR1 is KGHDR and CDR2 is SFDVKD. Germline trimming cut 3 bases from V and 7 bases from J; bases unmatched to any gene: 10. The CDR3 loop spans 16 amino acids.

The table lists this clonotype with a few counts. The chain recombines TRBV20-1 with TRBJ2-1; TRBD2 matches 7 bases. Looked up from germline, CDR1 is DFQATT and CDR2 is SNEGSKA (reference sequence). V was pared by 3 bases and J by 2 bases, with 7 bases of the junction left unmatched. The CDR3 has 15 residues. The CDR3 spells CSARRGSLAYNEQFF. DNA for the CDR3: TGCAGTGCTAGGCGCGGGAGTCTGGCCTACAATGAGCAGTTCTTC.

V gene TRBV6-2 or TRBV6-3 combines with J gene TRBJ1-2, with D tentatively TRBD1 (5 bases). Germline V gene sequence: CDR1 MNHEY, CDR2 SVGEGT. The CDR3 is made up of 12 amino acids. V lost 2 bases and J lost 8, with 9 bases in between. The CDR3 nucleotides are TGTGCCAGCAGTTACCGGGGGAGCGGCTACACCTTC. This gives the protein CASSYRGSGYTF.

This clonotype was detected once. This chain joins TRBV24-1 and TRBJ1-3; D call uncertain. The CDR3 has 15 residues. Germline CDR1 KGHDR, CDR2 SFDVKD. The V end lost 4 bases, the J end lost 3 bases, and 12 bases lay between the germline ends. The CDR3 DNA reads TGTGCCACCAGTGACCCTCGGACTGGTGGAAACACCATATATTTT. Translation gives CATSDPRTGGNTIYF.

The chain joins TRBV6-2 or TRBV6-3 to TRBJ2-3; D is unclear. The CDR3 is 15 amino acids. V was trimmed by 3 bases and J by 2 bases, leaving 12 bases between them. Germline loops: CDR1 MNHEY, CDR2 SVGEGT. The CDR3 nucleotides are TGTGCCAGCAGTTATGAGCGCCTAAACACAGATACGCAGTATTTT. Translation gives CASSYERLNTDTQYF.

The V call is TRBV2, the J call TRBJ1-6, with 8 bases aligning to TRBD1. V dropped 4 bases and J dropped 6; count of bases not matched to a gene: 2. Germline CDR1 and CDR2: SNHLY and FYNNEI. The CDR3 is 14 amino acids. In DNA, the CDR3 is TGTGCCAGCAGTGGGACAGGGCGTAATTCACCCCTCCACTTT. Amino acid sequence: CASSGTGRNSPLHF.

This clonotype is a singleton in its sample. The V and J genes are TRBV28 and TRBJ2-3, with 10 bases lining up with TRBD1. Trimming removed 8 bases from V and 6 bases from J; junction bases left unmatched: 5. Germline V gene lookup returns CDR1 MDHEN and CDR2 SYDVKM. The CDR3 has 13 amino acids. The CDR3 loop is CASGTGVPDTQYF. The CDR3 DNA follows: TGTGCCAGCGGGACAGGGGTTCCGGATACGCAGTATTTT.

The chain uses TRBV7-2 and TRBJ1-5; 8 bases align to TRBD1. Trimming at V came to 5 bases and at J to 2 bases, leaving 14 bases not matched to a gene. CDR1 is SGHTA and CDR2 is FQGNSA in the germline V gene. The CDR3 spans 18 residues. CDR3 sequence reads: CASSPYLGTGGGNQPQHF. The CDR3 DNA follows: TGTGCCAGCAGCCCCTATTTGGGGACAGGCGGCGGCAATCAGCCCCAGCATTTT.